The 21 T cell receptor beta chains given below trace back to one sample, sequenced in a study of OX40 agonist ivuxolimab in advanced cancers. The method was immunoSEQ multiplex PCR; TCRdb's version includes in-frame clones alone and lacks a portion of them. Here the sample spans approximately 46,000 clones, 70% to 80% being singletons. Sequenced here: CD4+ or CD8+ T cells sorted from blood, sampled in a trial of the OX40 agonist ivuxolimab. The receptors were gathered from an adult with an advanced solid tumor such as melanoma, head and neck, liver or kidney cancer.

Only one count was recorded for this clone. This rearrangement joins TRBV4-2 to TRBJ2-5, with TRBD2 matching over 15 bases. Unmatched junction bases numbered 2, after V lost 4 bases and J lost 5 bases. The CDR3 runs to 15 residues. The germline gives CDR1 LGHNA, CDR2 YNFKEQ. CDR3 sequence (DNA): TGTGCCAGCAGCCGGACTAGCGGGAGGGCGGAGACCCAGTACTTC. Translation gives CASSRTSGRAETQYF.

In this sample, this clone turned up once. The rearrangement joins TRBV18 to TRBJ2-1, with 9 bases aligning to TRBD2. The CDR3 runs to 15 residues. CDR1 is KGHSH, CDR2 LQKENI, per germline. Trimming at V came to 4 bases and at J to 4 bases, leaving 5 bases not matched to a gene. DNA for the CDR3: TGTGCCAGCTCACTATTGACTAGCGGATACAATGAGCAGTTCTTC. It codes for CASSLLTSGYNEQFF. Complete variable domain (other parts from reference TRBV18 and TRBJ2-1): NAGVMQNPRHLVRRRGQEARLRCSPMKGHSHVYWYRQLPEEGLKFMVYLQKENIIDESGMPKERFSAEFPKEGPSILRIQQVVRGDSAAYFCASSLLTSGYNEQFFGPGTRLTVL.

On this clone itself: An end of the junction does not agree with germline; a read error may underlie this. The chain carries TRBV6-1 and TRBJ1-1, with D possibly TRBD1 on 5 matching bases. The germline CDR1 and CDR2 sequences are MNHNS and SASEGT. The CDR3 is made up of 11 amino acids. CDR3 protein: CASSEGGWFQF. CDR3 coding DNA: TGTGCCAGCAGTGAAGGGGGGTGGTTCCAATTT.

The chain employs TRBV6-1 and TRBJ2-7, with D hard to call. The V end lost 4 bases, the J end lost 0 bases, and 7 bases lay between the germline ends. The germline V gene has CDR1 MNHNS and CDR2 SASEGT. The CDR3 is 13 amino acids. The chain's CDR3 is CASSVMGSYEQYF. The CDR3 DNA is TGTGCCAGCAGTGTCATGGGCTCCTACGAGCAGTACTTC.

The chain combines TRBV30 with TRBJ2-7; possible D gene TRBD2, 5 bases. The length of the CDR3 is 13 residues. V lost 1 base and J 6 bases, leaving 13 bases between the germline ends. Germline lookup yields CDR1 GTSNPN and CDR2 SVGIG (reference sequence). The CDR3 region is CAWSGTPWGEQYF. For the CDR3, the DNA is TGTGCCTGGAGTGGGACTCCTTGGGGCGAGCAGTACTTC.

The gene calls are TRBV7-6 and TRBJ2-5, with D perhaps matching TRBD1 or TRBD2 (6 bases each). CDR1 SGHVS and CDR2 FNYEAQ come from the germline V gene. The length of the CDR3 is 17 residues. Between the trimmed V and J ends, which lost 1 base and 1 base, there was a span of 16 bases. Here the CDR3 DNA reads TGTGCCAGCAGCTTAGACGACAGATGGGGGGCCCAAGAGACCCAGTACTTC. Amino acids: CASSLDDRWGAQETQYF.

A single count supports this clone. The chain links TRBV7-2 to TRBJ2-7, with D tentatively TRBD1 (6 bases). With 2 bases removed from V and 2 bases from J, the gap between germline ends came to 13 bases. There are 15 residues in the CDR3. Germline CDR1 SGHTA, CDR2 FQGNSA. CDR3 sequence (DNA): TGTGCCAGCAGCTTATGGGGCAGGGGCGCCTACGAGCAGTACTTC. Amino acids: CASSLWGRGAYEQYF. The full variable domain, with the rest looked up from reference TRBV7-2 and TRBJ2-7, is GAGVSQSPSNKVTEKGKDVELRCDPISGHTALYWYRQSLGQGLEFLIYFQGNSAPDKSGLPSDRFSAERTGGSVSTLTIQRTQQEDSAVYLCASSLWGRGAYEQYFGPGTRLTVT.

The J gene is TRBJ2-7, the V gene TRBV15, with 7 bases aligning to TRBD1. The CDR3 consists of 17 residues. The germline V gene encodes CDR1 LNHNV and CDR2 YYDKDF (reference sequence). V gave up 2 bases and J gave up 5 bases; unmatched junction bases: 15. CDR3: CATSRLISGTASNEQYF. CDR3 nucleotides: TGTGCCACCAGCAGACTCATTTCGGGGACAGCCTCAAACGAGCAGTACTTC. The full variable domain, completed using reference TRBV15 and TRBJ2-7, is DAMVIQNPRYQVTQFGKPVTLSCSQTLNHNVMYWYQQKSSQAPKLLFHYYDKDFNNEADTPDNFQSRRPNTSFCFLDIRSPGLGDTAMYLCATSRLISGTASNEQYFGPGTRLTVT.

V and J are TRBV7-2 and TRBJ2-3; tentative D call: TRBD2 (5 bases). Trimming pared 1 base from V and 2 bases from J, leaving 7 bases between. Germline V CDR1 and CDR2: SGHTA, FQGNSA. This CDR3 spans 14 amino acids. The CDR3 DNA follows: TGTGCCAGCAGCTTAGGACTATTCACAGATACGCAGTATTTT. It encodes CASSLGLFTDTQYF.

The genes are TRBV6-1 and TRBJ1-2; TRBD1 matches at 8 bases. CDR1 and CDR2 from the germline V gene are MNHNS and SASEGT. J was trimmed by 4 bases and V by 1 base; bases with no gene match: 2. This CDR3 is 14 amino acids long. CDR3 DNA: TGTGCCAGCAGTGAAGGGCAGGGGGCCTATGGCTACACCTTC. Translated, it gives CASSEGQGAYGYTF.

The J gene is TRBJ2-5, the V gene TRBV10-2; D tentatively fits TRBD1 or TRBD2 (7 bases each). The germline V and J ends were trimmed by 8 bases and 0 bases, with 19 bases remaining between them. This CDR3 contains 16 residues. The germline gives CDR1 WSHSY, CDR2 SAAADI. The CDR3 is CASGPSGGGHQETQYF. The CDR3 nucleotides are TGCGCCAGCGGCCCGTCAGGGGGGGGACACCAAGAGACCCAGTACTTC.

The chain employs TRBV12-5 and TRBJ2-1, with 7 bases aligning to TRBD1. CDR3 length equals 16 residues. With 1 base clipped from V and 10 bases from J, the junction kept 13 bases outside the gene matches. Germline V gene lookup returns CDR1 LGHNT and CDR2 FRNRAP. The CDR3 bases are TGTGCTAGTGGTTTGGGTTTACAGGGGATCATCAGGGAGCAGTTCTTC. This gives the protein CASGLGLQGIIREQFF.

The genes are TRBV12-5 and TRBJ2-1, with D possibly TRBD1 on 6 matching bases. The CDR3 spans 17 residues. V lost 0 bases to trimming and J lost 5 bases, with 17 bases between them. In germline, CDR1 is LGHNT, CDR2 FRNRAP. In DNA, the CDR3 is TGTGCTAGTGGTTTGGTATTGCTCCAGGGGCCCAACAATGAGCAGTTCTTC. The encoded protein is CASGLVLLQGPNNEQFF.

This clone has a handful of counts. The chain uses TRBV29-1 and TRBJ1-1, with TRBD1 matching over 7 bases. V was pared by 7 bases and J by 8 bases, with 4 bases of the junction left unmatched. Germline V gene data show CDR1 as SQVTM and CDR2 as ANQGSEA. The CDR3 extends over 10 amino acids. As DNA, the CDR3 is TGCAGCGGTGGGACAGAAGAAGCTTTCTTT. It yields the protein CSGGTEEAFF.

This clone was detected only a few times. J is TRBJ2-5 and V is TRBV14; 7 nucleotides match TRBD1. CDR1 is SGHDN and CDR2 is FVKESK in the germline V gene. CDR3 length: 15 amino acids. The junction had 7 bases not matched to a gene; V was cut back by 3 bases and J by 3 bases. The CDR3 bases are TGTGCCAGCAGCCATTGGGACAGTGAGGAAGAGACCCAGTACTTC. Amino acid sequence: CASSHWDSEEETQYF.

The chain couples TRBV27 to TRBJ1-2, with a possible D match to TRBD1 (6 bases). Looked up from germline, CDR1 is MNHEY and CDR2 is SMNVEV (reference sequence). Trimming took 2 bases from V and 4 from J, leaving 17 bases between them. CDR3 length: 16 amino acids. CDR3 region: CASSLRVGGAGYGYTF. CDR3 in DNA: TGTGCCAGCAGTTTACGCGTGGGGGGGGCGGGCTATGGCTACACCTTC.

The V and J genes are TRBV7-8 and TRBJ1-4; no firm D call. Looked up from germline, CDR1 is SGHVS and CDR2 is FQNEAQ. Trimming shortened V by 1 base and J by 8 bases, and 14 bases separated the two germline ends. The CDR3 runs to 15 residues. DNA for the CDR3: TGTGCCAGCAGCTTAGTCGGCGTTCACGAGGAAAAACTGTTTTTT. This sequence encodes CASSLVGVHEEKLFF. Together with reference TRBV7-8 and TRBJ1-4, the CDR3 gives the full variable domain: GAGVSQSPRYKVAKRGQDVALRCDPISGHVSLFWYQQALGQGPEFLTYFQNEAQLDKSGLPSDRFFAERPEGSVSTLKIQRTQQEDSAVYLCASSLVGVHEEKLFFGSGTQLSVL.

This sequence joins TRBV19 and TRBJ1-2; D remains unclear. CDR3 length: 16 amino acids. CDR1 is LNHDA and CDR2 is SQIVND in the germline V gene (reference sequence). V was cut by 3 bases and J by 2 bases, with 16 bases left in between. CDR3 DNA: TGTGCCAGTAGTATGAGGCTGAGTCTAACCAACTATGGCTACACCTTC. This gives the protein CASSMRLSLTNYGYTF.

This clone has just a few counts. The CDR3 spells CASRRGGEQYF. The CDR3 nucleotides are TGTGCCAGCAGACGGGGAGGCGAGCAGTACTTC. J is TRBJ2-7 and V is TRBV6-5, with D possibly TRBD2 on 6 matching bases. The V end was cut by 6 bases, the J end by 6 bases, with 9 bases between. This CDR3 spans 11 amino acids. Per germline, CDR1 MNHEY and CDR2 SVGAGI.

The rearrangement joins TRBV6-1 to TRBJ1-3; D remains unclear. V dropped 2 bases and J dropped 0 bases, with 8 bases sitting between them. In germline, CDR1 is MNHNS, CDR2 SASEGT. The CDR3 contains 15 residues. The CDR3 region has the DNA TGTGCCAGCAGTGAAAGGCTCCTCTCTGGAAACACCATATATTTT. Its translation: CASSERLLSGNTIYF.

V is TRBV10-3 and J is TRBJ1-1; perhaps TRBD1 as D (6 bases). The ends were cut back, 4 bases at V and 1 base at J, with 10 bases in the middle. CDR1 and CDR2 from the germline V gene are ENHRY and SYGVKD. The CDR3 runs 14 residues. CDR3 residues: CAISVETGNTEAFF. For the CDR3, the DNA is TGTGCCATCAGTGTAGAGACAGGGAACACTGAAGCTTTCTTT.